This T cell receptor beta chain was sequenced in a study of blood T cell repertoires in COVID-19. This CDR3 spans 13 amino acids. Trimming cost V 5 bases and J 5 bases; bases outside gene matches: 6. Germline assignment: CDR1 SGHDN and CDR2 FVKESK. Profiling relied on immunoSEQ multiplex PCR, and the TCRdb table lists in-frame clones only, not all of them. This table holds 350,000 or so clones, about 87% found once. The clonotype was recovered from a woman under 40 with COVID-19, enrolled during active disease. The sample taken for sequencing was peripheral blood. The chain employs TRBV14 and TRBJ2-7, with 7 positions matching TRBD1. The CDR3 here is CASSVQGIHEQYF. The CDR3 coding sequence is TGTGCCAGCAGCGTACAGGGGATCCACGAGCAGTACTTC.